This T cell receptor (beta chain) appears in the sequencing data of a study of blood T cell repertoires in COVID-19. Study in general: The study drew acute and convalescent COVID-19 samples from the United States, Italy and Spain. Sample material is recorded as cDNA or gDNA derived from T cells, B-cell-depleted T cells, or PBMCs.

The CDR3 contains 16 residues. Germline loops: CDR1 MRHNA, CDR2 SNTAGT. The trim removed 10 bases at V and 2 bases at J, leaving 15 bases unmatched. Original analysis: How many nucleated cells were present was estimated from reference gene primer amplification. Profiled with immunoSEQ multiplex PCR; TCRdb holds only in-frame clones, not every one. That table is the source of V, J and clone size, and D and trimming were worked out from the DNA. In the table there are roughly 200,000 clones, 70% to 90% of which are singletons. The sample consisted of peripheral blood. The chain has TRBV6-4 and TRBJ2-5; 8 bases line up with TRBD2. The sequence derives from a man in his 60s with acute or convalescent COVID-19. CDR3 bases: TGTGCCATCTGGGCGGGGGGTAACGGGTCACAAGAGACCCAGTACTTC. Residues: CAIWAGGNGSQETQYF.